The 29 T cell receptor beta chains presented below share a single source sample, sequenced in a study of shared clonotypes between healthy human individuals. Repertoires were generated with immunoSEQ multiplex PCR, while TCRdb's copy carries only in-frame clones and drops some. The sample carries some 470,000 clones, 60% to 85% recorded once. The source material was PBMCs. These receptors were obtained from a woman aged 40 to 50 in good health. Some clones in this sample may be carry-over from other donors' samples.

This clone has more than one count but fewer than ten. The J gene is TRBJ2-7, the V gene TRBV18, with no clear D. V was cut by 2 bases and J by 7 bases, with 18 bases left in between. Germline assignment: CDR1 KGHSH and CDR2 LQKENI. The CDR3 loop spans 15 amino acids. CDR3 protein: CASSPEARDNLEQYF. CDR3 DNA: TGTGCCAGCTCACCAGAGGCTAGAGACAACTTAGAGCAGTACTTC.

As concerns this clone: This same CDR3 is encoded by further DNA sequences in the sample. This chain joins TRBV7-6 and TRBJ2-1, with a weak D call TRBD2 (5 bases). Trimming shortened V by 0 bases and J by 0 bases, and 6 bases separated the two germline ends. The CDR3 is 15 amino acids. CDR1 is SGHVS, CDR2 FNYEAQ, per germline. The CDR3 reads CASSLAGSSYNEQFF. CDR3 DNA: TGTGCCAGCAGCTTAGCGGGGAGCTCCTACAATGAGCAGTTCTTC. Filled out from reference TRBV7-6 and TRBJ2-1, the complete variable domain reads GAGVSQSPRYKVTKRGQDVALRCDPISGHVSLYWYRQALGQGPEFLTYFNYEAQQDKSGLPNDRFSAERPEGSISTLTIQRTEQRDSAMYRCASSLAGSSYNEQFFGPGTRLTVL.

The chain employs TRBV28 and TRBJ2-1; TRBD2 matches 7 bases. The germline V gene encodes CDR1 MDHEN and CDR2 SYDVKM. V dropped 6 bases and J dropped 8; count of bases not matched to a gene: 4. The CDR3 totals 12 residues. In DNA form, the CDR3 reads TGTGCCAGCAGCCCTCTAGCGGATGAGCAGTTCTTC. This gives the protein CASSPLADEQFF.

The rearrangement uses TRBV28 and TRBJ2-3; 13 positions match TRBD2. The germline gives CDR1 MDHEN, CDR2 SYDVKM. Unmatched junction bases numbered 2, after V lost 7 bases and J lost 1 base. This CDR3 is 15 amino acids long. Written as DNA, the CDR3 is TGTGCCAGCACGACTAGCGGGAGGCGCACAGATACGCAGTATTTT. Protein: CASTTSGRRTDTQYF.

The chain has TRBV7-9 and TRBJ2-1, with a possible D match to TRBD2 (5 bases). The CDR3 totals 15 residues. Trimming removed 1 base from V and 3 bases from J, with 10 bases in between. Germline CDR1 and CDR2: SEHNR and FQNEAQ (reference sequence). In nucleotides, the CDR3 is TGTGCCAGCAGCTTAGGTAGCGACTACTACAATGAGCAGTTCTTC. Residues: CASSLGSDYYNEQFF.

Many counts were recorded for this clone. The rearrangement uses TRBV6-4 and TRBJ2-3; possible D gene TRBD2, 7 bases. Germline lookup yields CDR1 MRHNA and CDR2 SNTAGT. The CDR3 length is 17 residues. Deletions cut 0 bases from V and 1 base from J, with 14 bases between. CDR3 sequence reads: CASSDSSGGGGTDTQYF. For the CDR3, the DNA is TGTGCCAGCAGTGACTCGAGCGGAGGGGGGGGCACAGATACGCAGTATTTT.

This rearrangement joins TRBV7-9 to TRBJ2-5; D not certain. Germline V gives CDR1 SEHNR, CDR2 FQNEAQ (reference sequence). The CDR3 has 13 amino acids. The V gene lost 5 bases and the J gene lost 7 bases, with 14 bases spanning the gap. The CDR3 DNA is TGTGCCAGCAGCGCAGACACGGTGAGGACCCAGTACTTC. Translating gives CASSADTVRTQYF.

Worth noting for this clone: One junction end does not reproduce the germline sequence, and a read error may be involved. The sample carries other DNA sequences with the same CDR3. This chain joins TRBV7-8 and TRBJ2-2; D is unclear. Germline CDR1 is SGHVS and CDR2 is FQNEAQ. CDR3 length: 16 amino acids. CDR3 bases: TGTGCCAGTAGCTTAGGAGTGGGGAAGGGCACCGGGGAGCTGTTTTTT. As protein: CASSLGVGKGTGELFF.

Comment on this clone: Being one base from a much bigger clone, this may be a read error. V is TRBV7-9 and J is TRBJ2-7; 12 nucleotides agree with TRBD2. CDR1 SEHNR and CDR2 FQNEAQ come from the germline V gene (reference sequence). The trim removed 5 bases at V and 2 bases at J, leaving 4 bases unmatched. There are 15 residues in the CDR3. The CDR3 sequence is CASSPGLAGPYEQYF. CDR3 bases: TGTGCCAGCAGCCCAGGACTAGCGGGACCCTACGAGCAGTACTTC.

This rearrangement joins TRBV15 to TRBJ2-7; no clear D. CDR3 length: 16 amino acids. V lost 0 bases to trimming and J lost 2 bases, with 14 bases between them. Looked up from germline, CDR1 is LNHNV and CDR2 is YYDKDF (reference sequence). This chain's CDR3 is CATSRDKPGGAYEQYF. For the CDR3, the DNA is TGTGCCACCAGCAGAGATAAGCCCGGCGGAGCCTACGAGCAGTACTTC.

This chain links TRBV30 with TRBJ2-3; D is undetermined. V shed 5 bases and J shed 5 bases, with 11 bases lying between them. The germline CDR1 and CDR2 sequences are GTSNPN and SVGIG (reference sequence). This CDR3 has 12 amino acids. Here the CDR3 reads CAWSPPGDTQYF. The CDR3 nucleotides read TGTGCCTGGTCACCCCCGGGAGATACGCAGTATTTT.

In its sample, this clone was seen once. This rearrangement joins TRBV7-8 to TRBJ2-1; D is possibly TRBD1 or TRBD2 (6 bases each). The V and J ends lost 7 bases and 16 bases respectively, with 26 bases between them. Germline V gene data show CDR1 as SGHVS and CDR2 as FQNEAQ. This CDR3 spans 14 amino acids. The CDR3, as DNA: TGTGCCAGCACCTATAGCCGTATAGGGGGGCGGCGTTTCTTC. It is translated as CASTYSRIGGRRFF.

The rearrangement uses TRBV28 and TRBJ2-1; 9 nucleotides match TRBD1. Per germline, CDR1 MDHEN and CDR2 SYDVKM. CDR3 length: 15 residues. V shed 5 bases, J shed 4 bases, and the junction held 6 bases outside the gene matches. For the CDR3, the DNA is TGTGCCAGCAGTCAACAGGGGGCTGTGTACAATGAGCAGTTCTTC. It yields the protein CASSQQGAVYNEQFF.

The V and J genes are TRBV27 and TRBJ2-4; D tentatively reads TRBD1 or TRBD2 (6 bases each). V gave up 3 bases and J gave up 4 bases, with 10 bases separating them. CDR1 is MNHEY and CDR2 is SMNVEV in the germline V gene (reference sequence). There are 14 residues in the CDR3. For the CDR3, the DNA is TGTGCCAGCAGTTTGGGGGGCGCTAAAAACATTCAGTACTTC. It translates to CASSLGGAKNIQYF.

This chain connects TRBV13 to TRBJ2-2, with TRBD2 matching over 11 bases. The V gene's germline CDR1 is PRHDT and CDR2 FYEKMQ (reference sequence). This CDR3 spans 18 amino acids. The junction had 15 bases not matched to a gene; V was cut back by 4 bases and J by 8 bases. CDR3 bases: TGTGCCAGCAGCTCCCACCCCCCCGGTACTAGCGGGAGTGGGGAGCTGTTTTTT. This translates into CASSSHPPGTSGSGELFF.

CDR3 nucleotides: TGTGCCAGCAGCCCCAGGACGAACCCCTACGAGCAGTACTTC. This gives the protein CASSPRTNPYEQYF. The chain has TRBV14 and TRBJ2-5; no reliable D call. The J call may not be correct, given that the DNA end is closer to TRBJ2-7. Germline V gene sequence: CDR1 SGHDN, CDR2 FVKESK. This CDR3 region has 14 residues.

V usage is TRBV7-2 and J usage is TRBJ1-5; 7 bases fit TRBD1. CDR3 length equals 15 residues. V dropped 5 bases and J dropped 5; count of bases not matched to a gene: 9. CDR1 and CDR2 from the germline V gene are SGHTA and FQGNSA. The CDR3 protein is CASSPIYRGHQPQHF. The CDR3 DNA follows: TGTGCCAGCAGCCCGATTTACAGGGGTCATCAGCCCCAGCATTTT.

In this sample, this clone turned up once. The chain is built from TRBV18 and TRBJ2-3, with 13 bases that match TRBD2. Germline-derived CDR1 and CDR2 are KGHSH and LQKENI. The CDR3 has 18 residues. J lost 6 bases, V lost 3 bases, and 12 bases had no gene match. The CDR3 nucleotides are TGTGCCAGCTCACCTTGGACTAGCGGGAGACGTTTTCCGGATACGCAGTATTTT. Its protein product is CASSPWTSGRRFPDTQYF.

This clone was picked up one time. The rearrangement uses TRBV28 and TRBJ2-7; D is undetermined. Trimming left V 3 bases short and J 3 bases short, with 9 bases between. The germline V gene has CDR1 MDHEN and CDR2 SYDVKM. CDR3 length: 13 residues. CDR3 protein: CASSLGIVYEQYF. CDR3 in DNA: TGTGCCAGCAGTTTGGGGATAGTCTACGAGCAGTACTTC.

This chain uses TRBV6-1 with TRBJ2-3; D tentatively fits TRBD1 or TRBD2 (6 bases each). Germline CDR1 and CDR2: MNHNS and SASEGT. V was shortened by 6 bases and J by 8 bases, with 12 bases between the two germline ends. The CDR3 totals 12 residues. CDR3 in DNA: TGTGCCAGCAGCCCGGGGGCAGGTACGCAGTATTTT. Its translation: CASSPGAGTQYF.

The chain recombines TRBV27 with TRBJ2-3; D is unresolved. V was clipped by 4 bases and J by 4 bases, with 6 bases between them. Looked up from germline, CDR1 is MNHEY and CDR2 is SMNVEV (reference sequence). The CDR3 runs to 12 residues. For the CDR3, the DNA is TGTGCCAGCAGTTCATTTCCAGATACGCAGTATTTT. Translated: CASSSFPDTQYF.

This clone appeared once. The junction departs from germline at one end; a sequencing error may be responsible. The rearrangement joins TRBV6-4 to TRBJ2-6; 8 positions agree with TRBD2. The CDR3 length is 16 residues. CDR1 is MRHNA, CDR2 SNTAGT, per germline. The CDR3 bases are TGTGCCACCAGTCCCAGCGGGAGCTCTGGGGCCAACGTCCTGACTTTC. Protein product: CATSPSGSSGANVLTF.

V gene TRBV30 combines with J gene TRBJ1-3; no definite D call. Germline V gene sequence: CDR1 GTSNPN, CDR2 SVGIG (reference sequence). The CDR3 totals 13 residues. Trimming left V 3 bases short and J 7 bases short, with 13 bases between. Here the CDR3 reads CAWSLRGRNTIYF. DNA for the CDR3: TGTGCCTGGAGCTTGCGGGGAAGGAACACCATATATTTT.

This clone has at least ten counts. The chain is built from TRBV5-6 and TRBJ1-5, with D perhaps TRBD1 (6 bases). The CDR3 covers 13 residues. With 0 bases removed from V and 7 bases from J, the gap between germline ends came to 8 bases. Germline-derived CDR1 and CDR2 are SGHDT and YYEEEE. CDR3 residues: CASSLARGQPQHF. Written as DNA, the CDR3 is TGTGCCAGCAGCTTGGCCAGGGGACAGCCCCAGCATTTT. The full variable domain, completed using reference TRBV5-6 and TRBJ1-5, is DAGVTQSPTHLIKTRGQQVTLRCSPKSGHDTVSWYQQALGQGPQFIFQYYEEEERQRGNFPDRFSGHQFPNYSSELNVNALLLGDSALYLCASSLARGQPQHFGDGTRLSIL.

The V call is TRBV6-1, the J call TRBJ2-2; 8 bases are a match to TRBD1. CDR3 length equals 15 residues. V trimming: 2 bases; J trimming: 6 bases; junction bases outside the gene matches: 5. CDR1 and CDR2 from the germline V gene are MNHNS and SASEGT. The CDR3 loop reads CASSERAGGSGELFF. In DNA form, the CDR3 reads TGTGCCAGCAGTGAACGGGCAGGGGGCTCCGGGGAGCTGTTTTTT.

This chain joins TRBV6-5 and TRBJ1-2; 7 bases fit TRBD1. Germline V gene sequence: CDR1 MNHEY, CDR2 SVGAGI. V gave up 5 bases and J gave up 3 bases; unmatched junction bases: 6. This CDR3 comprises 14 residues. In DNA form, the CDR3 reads TGTGCCAGCAGTCTTAGGACAGGAGACTATGGCTACACCTTC. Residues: CASSLRTGDYGYTF.

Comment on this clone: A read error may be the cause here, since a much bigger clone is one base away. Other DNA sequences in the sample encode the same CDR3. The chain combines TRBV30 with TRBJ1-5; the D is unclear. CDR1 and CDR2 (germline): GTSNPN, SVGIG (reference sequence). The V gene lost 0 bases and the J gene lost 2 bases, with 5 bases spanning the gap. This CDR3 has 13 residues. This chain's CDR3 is CAWSVRGNQPQHF. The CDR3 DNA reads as TGTGCCTGGAGTGTACGGGGCAATCAGCCCCAGCATTTT.

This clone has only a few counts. CDR3 loop: CAWSMGGETQYF. The CDR3 bases are TGTGCCTGGAGTATGGGGGGAGAGACCCAGTACTTC. The chain uses TRBV30 and TRBJ2-5, with D possibly TRBD2 on 6 matching bases. This CDR3 spans 12 amino acids. Per the germline V gene, CDR1 is GTSNPN and CDR2 is SVGIG (reference sequence). The V end was cut by 2 bases, the J end by 4 bases, with 8 bases between.

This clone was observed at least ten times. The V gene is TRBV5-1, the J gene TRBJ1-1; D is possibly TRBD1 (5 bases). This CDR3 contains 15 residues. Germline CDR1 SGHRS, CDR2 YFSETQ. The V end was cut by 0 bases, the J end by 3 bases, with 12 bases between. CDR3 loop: CASSLAGGEDTEAFF. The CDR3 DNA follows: TGCGCCAGCAGCTTGGCCGGGGGAGAGGACACTGAAGCTTTCTTT.